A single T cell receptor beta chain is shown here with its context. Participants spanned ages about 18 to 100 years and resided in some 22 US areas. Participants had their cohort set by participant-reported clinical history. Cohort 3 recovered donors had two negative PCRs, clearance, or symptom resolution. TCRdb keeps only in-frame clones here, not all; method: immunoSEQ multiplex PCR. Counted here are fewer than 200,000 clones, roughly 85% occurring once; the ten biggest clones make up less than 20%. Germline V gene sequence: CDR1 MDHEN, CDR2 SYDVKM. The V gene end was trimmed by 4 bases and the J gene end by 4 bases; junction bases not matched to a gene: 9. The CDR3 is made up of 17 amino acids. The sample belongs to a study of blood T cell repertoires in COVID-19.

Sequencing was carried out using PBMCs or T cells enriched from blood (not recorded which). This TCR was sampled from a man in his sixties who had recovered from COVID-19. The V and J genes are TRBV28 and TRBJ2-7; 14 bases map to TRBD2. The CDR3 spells CASSSRRRTSGRYEQYF. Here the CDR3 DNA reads TGTGCCAGCAGTTCCAGACGCCGGACTAGCGGGAGGTACGAGCAGTACTTC.